A selection of T cell receptor beta chains follows, all from one sample in a study of beta chain features in type 1 diabetes. TCRdb's copy holds only in-frame clones and misses some; the assay was immunoSEQ multiplex PCR. The table records over 600,000 clones, 9.5% to 15% of them present only once. The sample was naive CD4+ T cells from blood. The receptor set was obtained from a young man with type 1 diabetes. Both conserved end residues are part of each CDR3. Each record gives: V gene, clone size, D gene, J gene, CDR3 DNA, CDR3 protein. A D gene is named only where the DNA matches it firmly. For some rows the clone size is stated as once, few or many, or as a class when expanded; others skip it.

>TRBV6-5|NA|NA|TRBJ1-1
TGTGCCAGCAGCCAGGGTGGCACTGAAGCTTTCTTT
CASSQGGTEAFF
>TRBV2|NA|NA|TRBJ2-7
TGTGCGGGGGGGACATCGACCTACGAGCAGTACTTC
CAGGTSTYEQYF
>TRBV11-1|few|TRBD2|TRBJ2-1
TGTGCCAGCAGCCAGACTAGCGGGGGGCCTGAGCAGTTCTTC
CASSQTSGGPEQFF
>TRBV10-3|once|NA|TRBJ1-2
TGTGCCATCAGTGAGTCGATACGCAGCTATGGCTACACCTTC
CAISESIRSYGYTF
>TRBV10-3|NA|TRBD1|TRBJ1-5
TGTGCCATCAGTGGGGGACAGGGAAATCAGCCCCAGCATTTT
CAISGGQGNQPQHF
>TRBV2|few|TRBD1|TRBJ1-5
TGTGCCAGCAGACGCGGACAGGGTGGTTCCCAGCCCCAGCATTTT
CASRRGQGGSQPQHF
>TRBV5-8|few|NA|TRBJ1-5
TGTGCCAGCAGCTCCGAACCAACTTCCGGACGGGTTGCGACTTTATCGCCCCAGCATTTT
CASSSEPTSGRVATLSPQHF
>TRBV4-3|NA|TRBD2|TRBJ2-1
TGCGCCAGCAGCCAAGATGAGGCGGGGGGGCGTAATGAGCAGTTCTTC
CASSQDEAGGRNEQFF
>TRBV6-5|NA|TRBD1|TRBJ1-2
TGTGCCAGCAGCCGTGACAGGGAGGGCTATGGCTACACCTTC
CASSRDREGYGYTF
>TRBV7-2|NA|NA|TRBJ2-1
TGTGCCAGCAGCACTTACAGCTACAATGAGCAGTTCTTC
CASSTYSYNEQFF
>TRBV7-9|NA|NA|TRBJ1-3
TGTGCCAGCAGCTTAGAAGTCGTAAACACCATATATTTT
CASSLEVVNTIYF
>TRBV7-9|NA|NA|TRBJ2-7
TGTGCCAGCAGCTTCGGATCGGCAACATCCTACGAGCAGTACTTC
CASSFGSATSYEQYF
>TRBV19|NA|TRBD1|TRBJ2-1
TGTGCCAGTAGTATTGGGACAGGGGTCTACAATGAGCAGTTCTTC
CASSIGTGVYNEQFF
>TRBV28|few|NA|TRBJ2-6
TGTGCCAGCAGTTTTAGTGGGTCCGGGGCCAACGTCCTGACTTTC
CASSFSGSGANVLTF
>TRBV5-1|few|NA|TRBJ2-2
TGCGCCAGCAGCTTCTCCCGGGACGGGGAGCTGTTTTTT
CASSFSRDGELFF
>TRBV21-1|few|NA|TRBJ1-3
TGTGCCAGCAGCAAAGACGGTGGAACCATATATTTT
CASSKDGGTIYF
>TRBV10-3|NA|NA|TRBJ1-2
TGTGCCATCAGACCAACAGGTGGGGACTATGGCTACACCTTC
CAIRPTGGDYGYTF
>TRBV6-1|NA|NA|TRBJ2-3
TGTGCCAGCAGCGGGCAGATTTTGGTGGATACGCAGTATTTT
CASSGQILVDTQYF
>TRBV7-3|NA|NA|TRBJ1-6
TGTGCCAGCAGCTTGGGCGAGACAGGACAACTTTATAATTCACCCCTCCACTTT
CASSLGETGQLYNSPLHF
>TRBV5-1|NA|TRBD1|TRBJ1-4
TGCGCCAGCAGCCCTCGACAGGGTTTGAGTGAAAAACTGTTTTTT
CASSPRQGLSEKLFF
>TRBV7-9|many|NA|TRBJ2-5
TGTGCCAGCAGCTTCCAAGAGACCCAGTACTTC
CASSFQETQYF
>TRBV7-6|NA|TRBD2|TRBJ2-1
TGTGCCAGCAGCTTCGGCGGGAGCTCCTACAATGAGCAGTTCTTC
CASSFGGSSYNEQFF
>TRBV14|NA|TRBD2|TRBJ2-5
TGTGCCAGCAGCCAAGATGGTCGACTAGCGGGGGGGCCTCGAAAGACCCAGTACTTC
CASSQDGRLAGGPRKTQYF
>TRBV30|NA|TRBD1|TRBJ2-3
TGTGCCGCAACGGGACAGCGAGGGACAGATACGCAGTATTTT
CAATGQRGTDTQYF
>TRBV7-7|NA|NA|TRBJ1-5
TGTGCTAGCAGCTTTGGAGGATTTGATCAGCCCCAGCATTTT
CASSFGGFDQPQHF
>TRBV2|NA|NA|TRBJ1-2
TGTGCCACCATGTTGATGATTGGCGGCTACACCTTC
CATMLMIGGYTF
>TRBV2|few|NA|TRBJ2-6
TGTGCCAGCAGTGACAGCTCTGGGGCCAACGTCCTGACTTTC
CASSDSSGANVLTF
>TRBV5-1|NA|NA|TRBJ1-2
TGCGCCAGCAGCTTAGGAAGGGCGGCGAACTATGGCTACACCTTC
CASSLGRAANYGYTF